The present entry profiles one T cell receptor beta chain with its context. This entry comes from a study of OX40 agonist ivuxolimab in advanced cancers. Across the study: Patients got intravenous ivuxolimab at 0.01 to 10 mg/kg every 2 weeks.

This table comes from immunoSEQ multiplex PCR, and its TCRdb copy is limited to in-frame clones, with some not included. The data contain about 82,000 clones, roughly 80% of them singletons. In germline, CDR1 is SGHAT, CDR2 FQDESV (reference sequence). This CDR3 region has 11 residues. V was trimmed by 2 bases and J by 6 bases, leaving 4 bases between them. The chain employs TRBV11-1 and TRBJ1-1, with D hard to call. Specimen: CD4+ or CD8+ T cells sorted from blood, collected in a trial of the OX40 agonist ivuxolimab. The sequence derives from an adult with an advanced solid tumor such as melanoma, head and neck, liver or kidney cancer. The CDR3 region is CASSLRAEAFF. For the CDR3, the DNA is TGTGCCAGCAGCTTAAGGGCTGAAGCTTTCTTT.